A single sample is the source of the 20 T cell receptor beta chains below, sequenced in a study of cytotoxic CD8 clonotypes in ibrutinib-treated CLL. The repertoire was sequenced with immunoSEQ multiplex PCR; TCRdb's copy has only in-frame clones and lacks some. The sample gives approximately 26,000 clones, approximately 85% of which show up once; 6.5% to 8% is in the top ten. Sequenced here: PBMCs, sampled after 24 months of ibrutinib treatment. The source of these receptors is a human donor with chronic lymphocytic leukemia.

The chain recombines TRBV7-9 with TRBJ2-7, with D perhaps TRBD2 (6 bases). CDR3 length: 15 residues. V was trimmed by 1 base and J by 0 bases, leaving 10 bases between them. The germline gives CDR1 SEHNR, CDR2 FQNEAQ (reference sequence). CDR3 nucleotides: TGTGCCAGCAGCTTAGAGGAGGGGAGCTCCTACGAGCAGTACTTC. It codes for CASSLEEGSSYEQYF.

This chain links TRBV5-4 with TRBJ1-1, with 7 bases lining up with TRBD1. Germline-derived CDR1 and CDR2 are SGHNT and YYREEE (reference sequence). V trimming: 1 base; J trimming: 4 bases; junction bases outside the gene matches: 1. There are 13 residues in the CDR3. The CDR3 bases are TGTGCCAGCAGCTTGCACAGGGGCACTGAAGCTTTCTTT. It encodes CASSLHRGTEAFF.

The chain is built from TRBV2 and TRBJ2-2; TRBD1 matches at 7 bases. V was clipped by 8 bases and J by 5 bases; unmatched bases: 8. The CDR3 spans 14 residues. Per the germline V gene, CDR1 is SNHLY and CDR2 is FYNNEI. CDR3 sequence reads: CASRGTGATGELFF. The DNA for the CDR3 is TGTGCCAGCCGAGGAACAGGGGCGACCGGGGAGCTGTTTTTT.

This chain joins TRBV6-5 and TRBJ1-1; no clear D gene. The germline V gene has CDR1 MNHEY and CDR2 SVGAGI. Trimming cost V 2 bases and J 1 base, with 5 bases left between them. The CDR3 sequence is 13 residues long. CDR3 region: CASSYLENTEAFF. In nucleotides, the CDR3 is TGTGCCAGCAGTTACCTTGAGAACACTGAAGCTTTCTTT.

The V and J genes are TRBV7-8 and TRBJ2-1, with TRBD2 matching over 9 bases. Trimming took 3 bases from V and 6 from J; bases not matched to a gene: 6. The CDR3 runs 15 residues. Germline V gene lookup returns CDR1 SGHVS and CDR2 FQNEAQ. Written as DNA, the CDR3 is TGTGCCAGCAGCTTTCGGACTAGCGAGGCCAATGAGCAGTTCTTC. Its protein product is CASSFRTSEANEQFF.

This clone has just a few counts. The chain recombines TRBV9 with TRBJ2-7; D unresolved. The V gene lost 7 bases and the J gene lost 2 bases, with 13 bases spanning the gap. The CDR3 consists of 13 residues. The germline V gene encodes CDR1 SGDLS and CDR2 YYNGEE. The DNA for the CDR3 is TGTGCCAGCGGAAAGGGTGAAGCCTACGAGCAGTACTTC. The encoded protein is CASGKGEAYEQYF. The complete variable domain, with remaining parts taken from reference TRBV9 and TRBJ2-7, reads DSGVTQTPKHLITATGQRVTLRCSPRSGDLSVYWYQQSLDQGLQFLIQYYNGEERAKGNILERFSAQQFPDLHSELNLSSLELGDSALYFCASGKGEAYEQYFGPGTRLTVT.

The rearrangement joins TRBV4-1 to TRBJ2-5, with TRBD2 matching 8 bases. V dropped 0 bases and J dropped 5; count of bases not matched to a gene: 8. From germline, CDR1 is MGHRA and CDR2 YSYEKL. The CDR3 consists of 16 residues. CDR3 sequence (DNA): TGCGCCAGCAGCCAAGATTACCGGGGGGGGGCCGAGACCCAGTACTTC. Translating gives CASSQDYRGGAETQYF.

V usage is TRBV19 and J usage is TRBJ1-4, with 7 bases lining up with TRBD1. V trimming: 9 bases; J trimming: 4 bases; junction bases outside the gene matches: 14. The CDR3 contains 16 residues. The germline gives CDR1 LNHDA, CDR2 SQIVND (reference sequence). The CDR3, as DNA: TGTGCCAGCCTCCCGGTAGGCAGGGACAGTAATGAAAAACTGTTTTTT. It specifies CASLPVGRDSNEKLFF.

The chain combines TRBV4-1 with TRBJ1-2, with unresolved D. This CDR3 is built from 14 residues. Deletions cut 0 bases from V and 4 bases from J, with 9 bases between. The germline V gene has CDR1 MGHRA and CDR2 YSYEKL. The CDR3 sequence: CASSQDPASYGYTF. CDR3 coding DNA: TGCGCCAGCAGCCAAGATCCAGCGAGCTATGGCTACACCTTC.

The rearrangement joins TRBV18 to TRBJ1-1, with TRBD1 matching over 12 bases. Germline V gene data show CDR1 as KGHSH and CDR2 as LQKENI. V shed 4 bases, J shed 5 bases, and the junction held 5 bases outside the gene matches. The CDR3 covers 15 residues. The CDR3 DNA is TGTGCCAGCTCACTGGGACAGGGGGCGACGACTGAAGCTTTCTTT. Translating it yields CASSLGQGATTEAFF.

The gene calls are TRBV29-1 and TRBJ1-1; D perhaps matches TRBD1 (5 bases). V shed 4 bases and J shed 0 bases, with 9 bases lying between them. Germline lookup yields CDR1 SQVTM and CDR2 ANQGSEA. The CDR3 length is 13 residues. The CDR3 is CSVAGAMNTEAFF. CDR3 sequence (DNA): TGCAGCGTTGCTGGGGCGATGAACACTGAAGCTTTCTTT. Together with reference TRBV29-1 and TRBJ1-1, the CDR3 gives the full variable domain: SAVISQKPSRDICQRGTSLTIQCQVDSQVTMMFWYRQQPGQSLTLIATANQGSEATYESGFVIDKFPISRPNLTFSTLTVSNMSPEDSSIYLCSVAGAMNTEAFFGQGTRLTVV.

The chain uses TRBV7-2 and TRBJ1-3; D gene ambiguous. Looked up from germline, CDR1 is SGHTA and CDR2 is FQGNSA. The V gene lost 3 bases and the J gene lost 1 base, with 10 bases spanning the gap. This CDR3 spans 15 amino acids. The CDR3 is CASSLMRYSGNTIYF. The CDR3 DNA follows: TGTGCCAGCAGCTTGATGAGGTATTCTGGAAACACCATATATTTT.

The V gene is TRBV27, the J gene TRBJ2-7; 11 bases are shared with TRBD1. Germline lookup yields CDR1 MNHEY and CDR2 SMNVEV (reference sequence). This CDR3 contains 15 residues. The ends lost 5 bases at V and 2 bases at J; junction bases unmatched: 5. The CDR3 reads CASSPPGQGAYEQYF. The DNA for the CDR3 is TGTGCCAGCAGTCCCCCGGGACAGGGGGCCTACGAGCAGTACTTC.

This sequence joins TRBV2 and TRBJ2-5; no definite D call. Germline CDR1 reads SNHLY; CDR2 reads FYNNEI. Between the trimmed V and J ends, which lost 6 bases and 0 bases, there was a span of 14 bases. This CDR3 has 15 amino acids. The CDR3 spells CASSPLRTDQETQYF. Written as DNA, the CDR3 is TGTGCCAGCAGCCCCCTACGGACGGACCAAGAGACCCAGTACTTC.

The gene calls are TRBV6-1 and TRBJ1-2, with D unresolved. This CDR3 has 13 amino acids. The germline V and J ends were trimmed by 2 bases and 4 bases, with 8 bases remaining between them. Germline V gene lookup returns CDR1 MNHNS and CDR2 SASEGT. CDR3 DNA sequence: TGTGCCAGCAGTGAACTCGGCAGCTATGGCTACACCTTC. It codes for CASSELGSYGYTF.

This clone was seen only a few times. The chain couples TRBV11-2 to TRBJ2-2; 9 bases are a match to TRBD1. CDR1 and CDR2 (germline): SGHAT, FQNNGV. The V gene end was trimmed by 5 bases and the J gene end by 5 bases; junction bases not matched to a gene: 9. This CDR3 is 16 amino acids long. The CDR3 loop reads CASSLFRDRETGELFF. The CDR3 DNA follows: TGTGCCAGCAGCCTTTTTCGGGACAGGGAAACCGGGGAGCTGTTTTTT.

This rearrangement joins TRBV5-5 to TRBJ1-1, with unresolved D. V lost 4 bases to trimming and J lost 2 bases, with 6 bases between them. Germline values: CDR1 SGHKS, CDR2 YYEKEE (reference sequence). The CDR3 contains 12 residues. Here the CDR3 reads CASSIHNTEAFF. Here the CDR3 DNA reads TGTGCCAGCAGCATACACAACACTGAAGCTTTCTTT.

The chain links TRBV18 to TRBJ1-1; no clear D. The CDR3 sequence is 16 residues long. CDR1 KGHSH and CDR2 LQKENI come from the germline V gene. V was cut by 3 bases and J by 2 bases, with 16 bases left in between. Here the CDR3 reads CASSPNIRARNTEAFF. The CDR3 DNA sequence: TGTGCCAGCTCACCGAATATTCGTGCGCGAAACACTGAAGCTTTCTTT.

The rearrangement joins TRBV6-1 to TRBJ1-3, with TRBD1 matching 8 bases. The CDR3 spans 14 residues. With 1 base clipped from V and 4 bases from J, the junction kept 0 bases outside the gene matches. Germline V gene sequence: CDR1 MNHNS, CDR2 SASEGT. As DNA, the CDR3 is TGTGCCAGCAGTGAAGGGACAGGGGGAAACACCATATATTTT. It yields the protein CASSEGTGGNTIYF.

This chain links TRBV7-3 with TRBJ1-2; 7 bases align to TRBD1. The CDR3 extends over 16 amino acids. CDR1 and CDR2 (germline): SGHTA, FQGTGA. V gave up 0 bases and J gave up 4 bases; unmatched junction bases: 8. Written as DNA, the CDR3 is TGTGCCAGCAGCTTAACCGGGGGACAGACATTCTATGGCTACACCTTC. Translating gives CASSLTGGQTFYGYTF.